This T cell receptor beta chain was found in a study of OX40 agonist ivuxolimab in advanced cancers. Libraries were prepared by immunoSEQ multiplex PCR; TCRdb keeps only in-frame clonotypes and omits some of them. The data show 50,000 to 75,000 clones, under 85% seen once. Germline CDR1 is SQVTM and CDR2 is ANQGSEA. This CDR3 spans 13 amino acids. V lost 4 bases and J 1 base, leaving 10 bases between the germline ends. The sequencing here drew on CD4+ or CD8+ T cells sorted from blood, taken in a trial of the OX40 agonist ivuxolimab. This chain uses TRBV29-1 with TRBJ1-1, with unresolved D. The clonotype comes from an adult with an advanced solid tumor such as melanoma, head and neck, liver or kidney cancer. CDR3 region: CSVGFGGNTEAFF. CDR3 bases: TGCAGCGTTGGGTTCGGTGGGAACACTGAAGCTTTCTTT.